The 7 T cell receptor beta chains below all came from one sample that was sequenced in a study of T cells after yellow fever vaccination. TCRdb recomputed calls from the 5' RACE reads with MiXCR, one row per CDR3 protein. The sample has some 320,000 distinct CDR3 sequences; about 4% are singletons. The sequenced sample was PBMCs, obtained 5 days after the yellow fever booster vaccination. All receptors derive from a man aged 18 to 29 who received the YFV17D yellow fever vaccine.

V and J are TRBV20-1 and TRBJ1-5; a possible D gene is TRBD1 (6 bases). With 4 bases removed from V and 6 bases from J, the gap between germline ends came to 22 bases. This CDR3 has 16 residues. CDR1 and CDR2 (germline): DFQATT, SNEGSKA (reference sequence). The CDR3 here is CSATTQGGVSSQPQHF. The CDR3 region has the DNA TGCAGTGCTACTACTCAAGGGGGGGTTAGTAGTCAGCCCCAGCATTTT.

The J gene is TRBJ2-1, the V gene TRBV7-8; D possibly corresponds to TRBD1 (6 bases). Germline lookup yields CDR1 SGHVS and CDR2 FQNEAQ. With 0 bases removed from V and 9 bases from J, the gap between germline ends came to 9 bases. CDR3 size: 13 residues. The CDR3 region has the DNA TGTGCCAGCAGCTTAGCCGGGACAATTGAGCAGTTCTTC. It is translated as CASSLAGTIEQFF.

This chain joins TRBV3-1 and TRBJ2-3; tentative D call: TRBD2 (6 bases). The CDR3 has 15 residues. Trimming pared 0 bases from V and 1 base from J, leaving 8 bases between. Germline CDR1 and CDR2: LGHDT and YNNKEL (reference sequence). CDR3 coding DNA: TGTGCCAGCAGCCAAGAGCGGGGAGGCACAGATACGCAGTATTTT. It translates to CASSQERGGTDTQYF.

The V and J genes are TRBV28 and TRBJ2-7, with D uncertain. Trimming took 4 bases from V and 7 from J, leaving 14 bases between them. The CDR3 contains 13 residues. The germline V gene encodes CDR1 MDHEN and CDR2 SYDVKM. The CDR3 protein is CASSSGPAREQYV. CDR3 nucleotides: TGTGCCAGCAGTTCCGGACCAGCGAGGGAGCAGTACGTC.

This sequence joins TRBV20-1 and TRBJ1-4; D may be TRBD1 (6 bases). Germline CDR1 reads DFQATT; CDR2 reads SNEGSKA (reference sequence). Trimming left V 0 bases short and J 2 bases short, with 10 bases between. The CDR3 is 15 residues long. DNA for the CDR3: TGCAGTGCTAGAGATAGGGGGTGGACTAATGAAAAACTGTTTTTT. This codes for CSARDRGWTNEKLFF.

This clonotype has only a few counts. This chain links TRBV7-6 with TRBJ2-1; D not resolved. The CDR3 is made up of 14 amino acids. Trimming took 1 base from V and 8 from J, leaving 12 bases between them. The germline gives CDR1 SGHVS, CDR2 FNYEAQ. The CDR3, as DNA: TGTGCCAGCAGCTTAGAAGTCTCTCCAGATGAGCAGTTCTTC. It specifies CASSLEVSPDEQFF.

This clonotype has at least ten counts. The J gene is TRBJ2-5, the V gene TRBV6-2 or TRBV6-3, with TRBD2 matching over 9 bases. CDR1 is MNHEY and CDR2 is SVGEGT in the germline V gene. V dropped 5 bases and J dropped 1; count of bases not matched to a gene: 14. The CDR3 is 18 amino acids. The CDR3 DNA sequence: TGTGCCAGCAGTACACCCACCCGTAGCGGGGGTCGCCAAGAGACCCAGTACTTC. Amino acids: CASSTPTRSGGRQETQYF.